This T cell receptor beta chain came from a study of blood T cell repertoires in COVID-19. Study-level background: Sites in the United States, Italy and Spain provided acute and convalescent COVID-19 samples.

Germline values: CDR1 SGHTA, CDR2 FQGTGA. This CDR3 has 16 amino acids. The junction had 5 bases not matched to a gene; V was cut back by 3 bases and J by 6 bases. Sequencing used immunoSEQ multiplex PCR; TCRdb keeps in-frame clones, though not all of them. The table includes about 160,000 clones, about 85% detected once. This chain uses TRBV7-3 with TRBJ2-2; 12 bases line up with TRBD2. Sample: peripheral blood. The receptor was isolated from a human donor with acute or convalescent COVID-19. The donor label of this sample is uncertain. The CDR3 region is CASSFSSGGAAGELFF. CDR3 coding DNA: TGTGCCAGCAGCTTTTCTAGCGGGGGGGCCGCCGGGGAGCTGTTTTTT.